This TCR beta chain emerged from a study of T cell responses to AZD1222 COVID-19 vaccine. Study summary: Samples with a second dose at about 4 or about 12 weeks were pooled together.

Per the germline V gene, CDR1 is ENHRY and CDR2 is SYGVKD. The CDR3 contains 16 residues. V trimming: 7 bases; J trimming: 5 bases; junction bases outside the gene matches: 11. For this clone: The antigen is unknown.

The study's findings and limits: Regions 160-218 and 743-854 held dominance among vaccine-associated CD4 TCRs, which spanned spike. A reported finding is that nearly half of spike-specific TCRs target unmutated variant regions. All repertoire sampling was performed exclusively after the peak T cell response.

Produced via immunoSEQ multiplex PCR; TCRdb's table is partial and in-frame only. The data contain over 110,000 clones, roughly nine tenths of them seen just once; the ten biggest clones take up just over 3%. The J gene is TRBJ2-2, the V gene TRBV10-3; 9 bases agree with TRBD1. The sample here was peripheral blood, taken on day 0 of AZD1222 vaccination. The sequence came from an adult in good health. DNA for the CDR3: TGTGCCATCACCCAAATGGAGGGACAGGGAACCGGGGAGCTGTTTTTT. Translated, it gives CAITQMEGQGTGELFF.